The sample holds one count of the clone carrying this TCR beta chain. All patients picked for sequencing had shown, by flow cytometry, an expansion of CD8+CD57+ cells. V lost 1 base, J lost 4 bases, and 7 bases lay in between. The CDR3 length is 13 residues. CDR1 and CDR2 (germline): SGHTA, FQGNSA. Using genomic DNA as the template, TCR beta VDJ and CDR3 profiling was carried out. In TCRdb, the reads were re-called with MiXCR into one record per CDR3 protein. Found here are approximately 170,000 distinct CDR3 sequences, roughly 45% of them singletons; the top ten hold 3.2%. The record originates from a study of CD8+CD57+ T cells in acquired aplastic anemia.

This receptor was taken from a human donor with aplastic anemia. The sample was sorted CD4+, CD8+, or CD8+CD57+ T cells (not recorded which) from PBMCs. J is TRBJ1-2 and V is TRBV7-2, with D uncertain. The CDR3 DNA reads TGTGCCAGCAGCTTAGGAGGTCCCTATGGCTACACCTTC. Protein product: CASSLGGPYGYTF.